Included here is one T cell receptor beta chain sequence, with context. This clonotype was detected a few times. Its recognized antigen is unknown. No much larger clone is present one base from it, and per-base qualities are unavailable. The sample originates from a study of glioma-infiltrating T cells (dated by TCRdb to between 2015 and 2016). Turning to the overall study: The study sequenced TCR alpha- and beta-chain repertoires from glioma tissue, from non-neoplastic brain tissue and from matched peripheral blood mononuclear cells. To gauge divergence between tissue and blood T-cell populations, every tissue-infiltrating repertoire was compared against the peripheral blood repertoire from the same patient. Three low-grade glioma patients, several primary glioblastoma patients and three non-glioma patients contributing non-neoplastic brain tissue were included in the paired cohort. What the authors observed across the whole study: VJ-independent divergence between tissue and blood was lower than expected in non-neoplastic patients but higher than expected in all gliomas, particularly low-grade gliomas. Group comparisons rested on small numbers: three non-neoplastic, three low-grade glioma and several glioblastoma patients. Tissue and blood shared very few CDR3 sequences, a result attributed to high CDR3 diversity and limited sampling.

The iRepertoire nested amplicon-rescue multiplex PCR (arm-PCR) platform was used to amplify TCR alpha and beta CDR3 regions from RNA. For one-step reverse transcription and amplification, about 100-450 ng of tissue mRNA or PBMC total RNA was used as input. After bead purification, a secondary multiplex PCR added Illumina adapters, and libraries were gel-purified between 200 and 400 bp. Demultiplexing relied on internal 6-nucleotide barcodes carried by the libraries. Libraries were sequenced on an Illumina MiSeq with 2x220 or 2x250 nucleotide paired-end reads. The study's own analysis went as follows. Paired reads were merged with FLASH 1.2.11 and aligned to the GRCh37 human genome with BWA-MEM before extracting TRA and TRB reads. For V and J assignment, an IMGT-derived reference of cassette sequences and CDR3 motifs that included pseudogenes was used. Reads were translated in three frames, and productive CDR3s were defined by a C…FGXG motif without stop codons. A clonotype was defined as a unique combination of a V-J cassette pair and a CDR3 amino acid sequence. Reads were filtered by Hamming distance, thresholded by each sample's sequence error rate in mapped regions. The public sequencing data were trimmed at Q25 with fastp and processed into clonotypes with MiXCR by TCRdb, which kept only in-frame beta chains. Duplicate CDR3 protein sequences are folded into a single record with the most common DNA and genes. TCRdb's processing, not the authors', yielded these V and J calls. The table for this sample lists tens of thousands of distinct CDR3 sequences; about 23% of them were counted only once. Clones ranked in the top ten supply more than 6.5% of the sample.

CDR3 length: 14 amino acids, cysteine to phenylalanine. The only DNA kept is the CDR3, 42 bases in frame from the first base. V loses 0 bases of germline sequence and J loses 1 base, and the interval between the two ends is 6 bases. CDR1 KGHSH and CDR2 LQKENI are derived from the germline V gene. The sequence was obtained from a human donor with low-grade glioma or glioblastoma, undergoing nonglioma brain surgery, or in good health (not recorded which). Specimen: glioma tissue, nonneoplastic brain tissue, or PBMCs (not recorded which). Here the chain combines TRBV18 and TRBJ2-5; the D gene lacks a confident call. This receptor has the CDR3 CASSPPNSQETQYF. The nucleotides read TGTGCCAGCTCACCACCGAATTCCCAAGAGACCCAGTACTTC.